This is a list of T cell receptor beta chains from one sample in a study of beta chain features in type 1 diabetes. This table comes from immunoSEQ multiplex PCR, and its TCRdb copy is limited to in-frame clones, with some not included. The top ten clones hold roughly 0.04% of a sample with more than 550,000 clones, about 14% of them seen once. Sequencing used naive CD4+ T cells from blood. The receptors originated from a young man with type 1 diabetes. The CDR3 runs from the conserved cysteine through the conserved F or W. The D gene is left open where the match is weak. Expanded clones are given a class, and other clones once, few, many or no size at all.

J	V	D	size	length	DNA	CDR3
TRBJ2-7	TRBV5-1	NA	NA	15	TGCGCCAGCAGCTTGGATGGGTCCTACTCCTACGAGCAGTACTTC	CASSLDGSYSYEQYF
TRBJ2-5	TRBV30	NA	NA	12	TGTGCCTTGAGGGCCAGGGGAGAGACCCAGTACTTC	CALRARGETQYF
TRBJ1-1	TRBV5-1	NA	NA	17	TGCGCCAGCAGCTTGGCCCGGGACGGCGGAATGAACACTGAAGCTTTCTTT	CASSLARDGGMNTEAFF
TRBJ2-7	TRBV28	TRBD1	few	12	TGTGCCAGCAGTGGACAGGGATACGAGCAGTACTTC	CASSGQGYEQYF
TRBJ1-6	TRBV4-3	TRBD1	NA	16	TGCGCCAGCAGCCGACAGATGACAGGGAATAATTCACCCCTCCACTTT	CASSRQMTGNNSPLHF
TRBJ2-2	TRBV7-2	NA	few	14	TGTGCCAGCAGCTTAGCGCACGGAACCGGGGAGCTGTTTTTT	CASSLAHGTGELFF
TRBJ2-1	TRBV2	NA	NA	15	TGTGCCAGCAGGGAGAACTTGGGGCTCAATGCGGAGCAGTTCTTC	CASRENLGLNAEQFF
TRBJ2-6	TRBV9	NA	few	15	TGTGCCAGCAGCGTCAGGGAGGACGGGGCCAACGTCCTGACTTTC	CASSVREDGANVLTF
TRBJ2-5	TRBV6-1	NA	NA	16	TGTGCCAGCAGGGAAGCGGGACAGAACATCCAAGAGACCCAGTACTTC	CASREAGQNIQETQYF
TRBJ2-6	TRBV19	NA	NA	13	TGTGCCAGTAAAGCGTCTGGGGCCAACGTCCTGACTTTC	CASKASGANVLTF
TRBJ2-2	TRBV6-6	NA	NA	14	TGTGCCAGCAGGGGACACCAGAACACCGGGGAGCTGTTTTTT	CASRGHQNTGELFF
TRBJ2-6	TRBV28	NA	few	15	TGTGCCAGCAGCCTCTCAGGATCTGGGGCCAACGTCCTGACTTTC	CASSLSGSGANVLTF
TRBJ2-5	TRBV14	NA	NA	17	TGTGCCAGCAGCAGCCCCCGCCGGACAGCGCCTCAAGAGACCCAGTACTTC	CASSSPRRTAPQETQYF
TRBJ1-2	TRBV6-5	NA	few	13	TGTGCCAGCAGGCCCGGACAGAGCTATGGCTACACCTTC	CASRPGQSYGYTF
TRBJ2-7	TRBV7-2	TRBD1	few	14	TGTGCCAGCAGCCCGGTGACAGGGGTCCACGAGCAGTACTTC	CASSPVTGVHEQYF
TRBJ2-2	TRBV20-1	NA	NA	11	TGCAGTGATGGGTGGTCTGAGGGGCTGTTTTTT	CSDGWSEGLFF
TRBJ2-5	TRBV18	NA	few	14	TGTGCCAGCTCTTCGGACGGGGATGGTGAGACCCAGTACTTC	CASSSDGDGETQYF
TRBJ2-1	TRBV9	NA	few	18	TGTGCCAGCAGCGTAGGGGTCGGAGGGGGCTCGTCCTACAATGAGCAGTTCTTC	CASSVGVGGGSSYNEQFF
TRBJ2-1	TRBV20-1	NA	NA	11	TGCAGTGCTCAAGGGTGGAATGAGCAGTTCTTC	CSAQGWNEQFF
TRBJ1-2	TRBV6-5	NA	NA	15	TGTGCCAGCACCCCAGAGCAGGCGGGGCGCCGTGGCTACACCTTC	CASTPEQAGRRGYTF
TRBJ1-1	TRBV6-5	NA	few	12	TGTGCCAGCAGTTATCCTGGGATGAAAGCTTTCTTT	CASSYPGMKAFF
TRBJ1-2	TRBV7-2	NA	NA	13	TGTGCCAGCAGCTTATTGACTCAGGGAGGCTACACCTTC	CASSLLTQGGYTF
TRBJ2-1	TRBV5-4	NA	few	14	TGTGCCAGCAGCTGGAAAGATCGGGACTCCAAGCAGTTCTTC	CASSWKDRDSKQFF
TRBJ2-5	TRBV7-9	TRBD2	few	16	TGTGCCAGCAGCTTAGGAGAACTAGCGGGGTCCCGTCCCCAGTACTTC	CASSLGELAGSRPQYF
TRBJ2-1	TRBV11-2	NA	NA	15	TGTGCCAGCAGCTTAGATTCAAGTTCCTACAATGAGCAGTTCTTC	CASSLDSSSYNEQFF
TRBJ1-5	TRBV7-6	TRBD1	NA	17	TGTGCCAGCAGCCCAAGAACAGGGGGGAACCGCAATCAGCCCCAGCATTTT	CASSPRTGGNRNQPQHF
TRBJ2-5	TRBV2	TRBD2	few	14	TGTGCCAGCACCAATAGCGGGTGGGAAGAGACCCAGTACTTC	CASTNSGWEETQYF
TRBJ2-7	TRBV6-5	NA	NA	11	TGTGCCAGCACGCAAGGCGTCGAGCAGTACTTC	CASTQGVEQYF
TRBJ1-2	TRBV4-1	NA	NA	14	TGCGCCAGCAGCCAAGCAATGGCAGCCTATGGCTACACCTTC	CASSQAMAAYGYTF
TRBJ1-3	TRBV14	NA	few	12	TGTGCCAGCAGCCACCCCGGAAACACCATATATTTT	CASSHPGNTIYF
TRBJ2-7	TRBV7-2	TRBD2	few	16	TGTGCCAGCAGCTTAGTACCTAGCGGGAGATCCGGCGAGCAGTACTTC	CASSLVPSGRSGEQYF
TRBJ2-7	TRBV6-5	NA	NA	15	TGTGCCAGCAGTATCGGTCCAGGGCCTCAATACGAGCAGTACTTC	CASSIGPGPQYEQYF
TRBJ2-3	TRBV29-1	NA	NA	23	TGCAGCGTTGAAGATCCCCTGAAGGCTCTCGACTTCCCTCCTAGGGTGAGCACAGATACGCAGTATTTT	CSVEDPLKALDFPPRVSTDTQYF
TRBJ2-3	TRBV7-2	NA	few	13	TGTGCCAGCAGTCCGTCCGGGACTCATACGCAGTATTTT	CASSPSGTHTQYF
TRBJ2-7	TRBV5-6	NA	few	14	TGTGCCAGCAGCTTGGCCCGTCAGACCTACGAGCAGTACTTC	CASSLARQTYEQYF
TRBJ2-5	TRBV14	NA	few	13	TGTGCCAGCAGCCAAGTTGGTCCAGAGACCCAGTACTTC	CASSQVGPETQYF
TRBJ2-5	TRBV30	TRBD2	NA	17	TGTGCCTGGAGTGTACTGAGCGGGGTTTGGTCCCAAGAGACCCAGTACTTC	CAWSVLSGVWSQETQYF
TRBJ2-3	TRBV7-3	TRBD1	NA	12	TGTGCCAGCAGCCCCCCAGGGGGCTTGCGGTATTTT	CASSPPGGLRYF
TRBJ2-3	TRBV5-4	TRBD2	few	13	TGTGCCATGGCGGGAGTAGGCACAGATACGCAGTATTTT	CAMAGVGTDTQYF